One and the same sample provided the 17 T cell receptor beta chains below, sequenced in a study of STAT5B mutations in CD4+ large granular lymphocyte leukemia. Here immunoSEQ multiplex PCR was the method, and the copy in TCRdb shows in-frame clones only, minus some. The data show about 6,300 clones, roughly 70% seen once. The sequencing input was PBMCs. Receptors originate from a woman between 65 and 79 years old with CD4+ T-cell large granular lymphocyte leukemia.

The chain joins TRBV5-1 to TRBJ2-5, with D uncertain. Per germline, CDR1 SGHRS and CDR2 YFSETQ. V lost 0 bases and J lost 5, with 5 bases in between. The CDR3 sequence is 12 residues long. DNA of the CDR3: TGCGCCAGCAGCTTGGGTCCGGAGACCCAGTACTTC. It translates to CASSLGPETQYF.

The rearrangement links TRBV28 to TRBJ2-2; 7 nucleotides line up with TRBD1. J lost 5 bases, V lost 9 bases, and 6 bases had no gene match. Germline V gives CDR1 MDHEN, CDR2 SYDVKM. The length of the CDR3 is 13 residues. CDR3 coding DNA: TGTGCCAGTAACAGGGGTTTGACCGGGGAGCTGTTTTTT. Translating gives CASNRGLTGELFF.

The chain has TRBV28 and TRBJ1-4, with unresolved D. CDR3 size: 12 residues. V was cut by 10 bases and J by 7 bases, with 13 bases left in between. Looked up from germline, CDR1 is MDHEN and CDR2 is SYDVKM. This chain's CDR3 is CATALIGEKLFF. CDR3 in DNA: TGTGCCACCGCCTTGATCGGTGAAAAACTGTTTTTT.

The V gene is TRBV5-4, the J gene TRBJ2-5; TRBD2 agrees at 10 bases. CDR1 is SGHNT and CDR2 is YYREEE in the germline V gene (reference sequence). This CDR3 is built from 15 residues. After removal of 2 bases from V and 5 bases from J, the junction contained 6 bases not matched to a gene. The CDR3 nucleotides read TGTGCCAGCAGCTTCAGCGGGGGGGCTCAGGAGACCCAGTACTTC. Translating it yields CASSFSGGAQETQYF.

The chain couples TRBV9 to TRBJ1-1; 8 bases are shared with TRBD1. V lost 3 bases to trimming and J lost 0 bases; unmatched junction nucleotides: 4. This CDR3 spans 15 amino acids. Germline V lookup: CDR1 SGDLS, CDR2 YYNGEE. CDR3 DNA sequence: TGTGCCAGCAGCGCCGTGGGACAGGTGAACACTGAAGCTTTCTTT. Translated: CASSAVGQVNTEAFF.

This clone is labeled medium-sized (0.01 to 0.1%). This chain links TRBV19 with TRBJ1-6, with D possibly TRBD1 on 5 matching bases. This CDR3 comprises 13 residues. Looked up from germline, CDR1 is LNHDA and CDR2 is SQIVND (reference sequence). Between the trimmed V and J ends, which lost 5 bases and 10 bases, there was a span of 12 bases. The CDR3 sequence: CASSSGTSSPLHF. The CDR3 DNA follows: TGTGCCAGTAGTTCCGGGACCTCATCACCCCTCCACTTT.

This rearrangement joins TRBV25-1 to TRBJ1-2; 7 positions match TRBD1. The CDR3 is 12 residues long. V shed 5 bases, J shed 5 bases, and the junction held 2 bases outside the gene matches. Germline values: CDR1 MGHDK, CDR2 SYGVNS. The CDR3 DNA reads TGTGCCAGCAGTCGACAGGGATATGGCTACACCTTC. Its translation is CASSRQGYGYTF.

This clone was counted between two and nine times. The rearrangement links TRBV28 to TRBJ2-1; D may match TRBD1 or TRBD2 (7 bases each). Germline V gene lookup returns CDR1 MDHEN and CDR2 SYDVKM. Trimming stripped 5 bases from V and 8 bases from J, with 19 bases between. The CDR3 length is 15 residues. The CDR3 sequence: CASSPQGEGVHEQFF. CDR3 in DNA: TGTGCCAGCAGTCCTCAGGGGGAGGGCGTCCATGAGCAGTTCTTC.

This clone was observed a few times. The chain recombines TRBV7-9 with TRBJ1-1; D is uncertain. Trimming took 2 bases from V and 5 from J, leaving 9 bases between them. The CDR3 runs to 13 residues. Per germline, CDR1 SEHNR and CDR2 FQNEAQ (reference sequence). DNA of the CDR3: TGTGCCAGCAGCTTACAGGCTGGAACTGAAGCTTTCTTT. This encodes CASSLQAGTEAFF.

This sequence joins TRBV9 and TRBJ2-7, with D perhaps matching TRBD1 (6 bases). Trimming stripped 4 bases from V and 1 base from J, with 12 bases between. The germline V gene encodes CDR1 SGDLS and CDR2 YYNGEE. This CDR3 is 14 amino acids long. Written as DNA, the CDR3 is TGTGCCAGCAGCCAGAGACAGGAATCCTACGAGCAGTACTTC. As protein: CASSQRQESYEQYF. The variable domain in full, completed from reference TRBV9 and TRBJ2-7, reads DSGVTQTPKHLITATGQRVTLRCSPRSGDLSVYWYQQSLDQGLQFLIQYYNGEERAKGNILERFSAQQFPDLHSELNLSSLELGDSALYFCASSQRQESYEQYFGPGTRLTVT.

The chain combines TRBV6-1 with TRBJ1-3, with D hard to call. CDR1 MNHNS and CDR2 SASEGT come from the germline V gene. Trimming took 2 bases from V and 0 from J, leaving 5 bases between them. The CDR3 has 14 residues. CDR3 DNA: TGTGCCAGCAGTGAATGGACCTCTGGAAACACCATATATTTT. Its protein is CASSEWTSGNTIYF.

The CDR3 DNA is TGCAGCGTTGAATTCCGGGGGGGACAGCCCCAGCATTTT. Protein sequence: CSVEFRGGQPQHF. V gene TRBV29-1 combines with J gene TRBJ1-5; possibly TRBD1 for D (5 bases). Germline CDR1 and CDR2: SQVTM and ANQGSEA. With 2 bases removed from V and 7 bases from J, the gap between germline ends came to 12 bases. This CDR3 contains 13 residues.

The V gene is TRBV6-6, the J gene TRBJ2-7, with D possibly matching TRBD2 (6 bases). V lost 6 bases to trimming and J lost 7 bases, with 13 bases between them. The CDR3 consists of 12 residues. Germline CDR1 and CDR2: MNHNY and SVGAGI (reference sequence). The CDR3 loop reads CASRPASVEQYF. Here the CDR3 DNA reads TGTGCCAGCAGACCCGCTAGCGTTGAGCAGTACTTC.

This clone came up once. Here the CDR3 DNA reads TGTGCCAGCAGTGACGGCGGGCTCAGCTCCTACGAGCAGTACTTC. It yields the protein CASSDGGLSSYEQYF. The chain has TRBV2 and TRBJ2-7; D might be TRBD2 (5 bases). The CDR3 is 15 amino acids. Germline V CDR1 and CDR2: SNHLY, FYNNEI. V lost 3 bases, J lost 0 bases, and 12 bases lay in between.

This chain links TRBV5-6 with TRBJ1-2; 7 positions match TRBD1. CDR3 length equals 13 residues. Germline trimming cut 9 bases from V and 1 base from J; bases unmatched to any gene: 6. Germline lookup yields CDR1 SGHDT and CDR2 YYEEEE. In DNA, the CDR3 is TGTGCCACCCACCAGGGGGGTAACTATGGCTACACCTTC. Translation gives CATHQGGNYGYTF.

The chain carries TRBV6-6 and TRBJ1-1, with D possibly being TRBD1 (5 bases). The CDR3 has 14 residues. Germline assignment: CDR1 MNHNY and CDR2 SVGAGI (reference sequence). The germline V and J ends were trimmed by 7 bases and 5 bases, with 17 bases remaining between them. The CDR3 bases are TGTGCCAGCACCGTCGCCGGGGGGAGTACTGAAGCTTTCTTT. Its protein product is CASTVAGGSTEAFF.

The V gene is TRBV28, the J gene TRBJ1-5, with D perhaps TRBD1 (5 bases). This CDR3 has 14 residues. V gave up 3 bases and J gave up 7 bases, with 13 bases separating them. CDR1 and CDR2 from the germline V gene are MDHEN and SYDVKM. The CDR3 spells CASSLRGGNQPQHF. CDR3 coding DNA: TGTGCCAGCAGTTTGCGCGGGGGGAACCAGCCCCAGCATTTT.